A selection of T cell receptor beta chains follows, all from one sample in a study of human T cells and chemical hapten exposure. Using its own MiXCR run on the RACE reads, TCRdb lists one record per CDR3 protein. Of some 54,000 distinct CDR3 sequences listed, 9.5% to 10% are singletons. The material was whole blood, obtained in connection with sensitization to the hapten diphenylcyclopropenone (DPC). Source of these receptors: a woman in her fifties or sixties with alopecia areata. Some clones in this sample may be carry-over from other donors' samples. Both conserved end residues are trimmed from each CDR3. Fields, in order: V gene, J gene, CDR3 protein.

TRBV29-1	TRBJ2-3	SAKGDLIYTDTQY
TRBV28	TRBJ2-1	ASSQPLNLGNEQF
TRBV4-1	TRBJ1-1	ASSLGQRFTEAF
TRBV20-1	TRBJ2-5	SARRQGVYETQY
TRBV20-1	TRBJ2-1	SARSRLLNEQF
TRBV2	TRBJ2-2	ASREDTRNTGELF
TRBV5-6	TRBJ2-4	ASSLAGAKNIQY
TRBV12-3/TRBV12-4	TRBJ1-5	ASSFTGGNQPQH
TRBV12-3/TRBV12-4	TRBJ1-1	ASRPPTARNTEAF
TRBV7-2	TRBJ1-2	ASSLAGVGYT
TRBV6-6	TRBJ2-6	AGGAPGGRDSGANVLT
TRBV29-1	TRBJ1-3	SVEVRRSGNTIY
TRBV10-2	TRBJ2-3	ASSSSRGTDTQY
TRBV5-1	TRBJ1-1	ASSDKIGQMNTEAF
TRBV5-1	TRBJ1-4	ASSPSPGEREKLF
TRBV12-3/TRBV12-4	TRBJ2-6	ASTQRLSGANVLT
TRBV7-6	TRBJ2-5	ASSLETQY
TRBV12-3/TRBV12-4	TRBJ2-3	ASSLAVSATDTQY
TRBV20-1	TRBJ2-3	SARDILGRDTQY
TRBV7-9	TRBJ2-1	ASSLSEQF
TRBV5-6	TRBJ1-2	ASSLATGGRPTINYGYT
TRBV29-1	TRBJ2-1	SSSTGTYNEQF
TRBV7-2	TRBJ1-1	ASSLAREGAF
TRBV7-9	TRBJ2-1	ASSLARDSRNRGEQF
TRBV25-1	TRBJ2-7	ASSLTGTYEQY
TRBV9	TRBJ2-3	ASSVSADTQY
TRBV7-9	TRBJ1-6	ASSLEGLHNSPLH
TRBV29-1	TRBJ1-3	SVRQSSGNTIY
TRBV7-2	TRBJ1-1	ASSRGQGASNTEAF
TRBV5-1	TRBJ1-1	ASSLGVGHTEAF
TRBV28	TRBJ1-1	ASSWGTRRMNTEAF
TRBV5-1	TRBJ1-1	ASSLQGIGTEAF
TRBV4-1	TRBJ1-1	ASSHQDILNTEAF
TRBV5-4	TRBJ2-1	ASSSDRDNEQF
TRBV10-3	TRBJ1-1	ASKRDGTEAF
TRBV6-6	TRBJ1-2	ASTRDYGYT
TRBV20-1	TRBJ1-5	SARAPAGNRPQH
TRBV3-1	TRBJ2-7	ASSQAGGADEQY
TRBV5-1	TRBJ1-2	ASSLVVNYGYT
TRBV18	TRBJ2-3	ASSPSGTPVREY
TRBV12-3/TRBV12-4	TRBJ2-5	ASSGVEETQY
TRBV29-1	TRBJ2-2	SARTGANTGELF
TRBV4-3	TRBJ1-2	ASSQDTPGQGISYT
TRBV2	TRBJ1-6	ASSGGGWTPD
TRBV5-1	TRBJ2-7	ASSKDREDEQY
TRBV4-1	TRBJ1-6	ASSQDPSANSPLH
TRBV6-5	TRBJ1-6	ACGGLQDNSPLH
TRBV9	TRBJ2-5	ASSVDGRGGETQY
TRBV28	TRBJ2-7	ASRTDTREQY
TRBV29-1	TRBJ2-7	SVGPATAVEQY
TRBV6-5	TRBJ2-7	ASSNPLGEQY